These 20 T cell receptor beta chains originate from one sample sequenced in a study of shared clonotypes between healthy human individuals. Using immunoSEQ multiplex PCR, the repertoire was profiled, and TCRdb retains in-frame clones only, with some absent. This table has fewer than 3 million clones, around 90% appearing once. The material sequenced was naive CD4+ T cells from PBMCs. Specified subset: CD45RA+ positively selected. Every receptor here comes from a man younger than 30 in good health. Some clones in this sample may be carry-over from other donors' samples.

This clone has more than one count but fewer than ten. This chain connects TRBV28 to TRBJ1-2, with D perhaps matching TRBD1 (5 bases). Between the trimmed V and J ends, which lost 6 bases and 8 bases, there was a span of 16 bases. The CDR3 is 13 amino acids. The V gene's germline CDR1 is MDHEN and CDR2 SYDVKM. CDR3 bases: TGTGCCAGCAGGGCCCACTCGGGGGTCGGCTACACCTTC. Protein sequence: CASRAHSGVGYTF.

This chain links TRBV28 with TRBJ2-4; maybe TRBD1 (6 bases). Germline CDR1 and CDR2: MDHEN and SYDVKM. V lost 3 bases and J 0 bases, leaving 9 bases between the germline ends. The CDR3 has 15 amino acids. The CDR3 region is CASSFPGAAKNIQYF. The CDR3, as DNA: TGTGCCAGCAGTTTCCCAGGGGCAGCCAAAAACATTCAGTACTTC.

This clone was observed once. V is TRBV4-2 and J is TRBJ1-2; possibly TRBD1 for D (5 bases). V was pared by 4 bases and J by 8 bases, with 17 bases between. The CDR3 runs to 14 residues. Germline-derived CDR1 and CDR2 are LGHNA and YNFKEQ. In DNA form, the CDR3 reads TGTGCCAGCAGCCCCTCAACCGGGGCTAAGGGCTACACCTTC. This codes for CASSPSTGAKGYTF.

To note about this clone: Other DNA variants within this sample encode the same CDR3. V is TRBV5-6 and J is TRBJ2-3, with D possibly called TRBD1 or TRBD2 (5 bases each). The germline V gene has CDR1 SGHDT and CDR2 YYEEEE. Trimming took 3 bases from V and 4 from J, leaving 12 bases between them. The CDR3 contains 14 residues. CDR3 residues: CASSSRGSADTQYF. CDR3 DNA sequence: TGTGCCAGCAGCTCGAGGGGAAGCGCAGATACGCAGTATTTT.

This clone was seen once. The genes are TRBV5-1 and TRBJ2-1, with 10 nucleotides matching TRBD2. CDR1 is SGHRS and CDR2 is YFSETQ in the germline V gene. The CDR3 contains 15 residues. V lost 4 bases and J lost 3; bases outside the gene matches: 4. CDR3 loop: CASSTPSGGYNEQFF. CDR3 bases: TGCGCCAGCAGCACTCCTAGCGGGGGCTACAATGAGCAGTTCTTC.

V is TRBV27 and J is TRBJ2-4; 10 bases agree with TRBD1. Germline CDR1 MNHEY, CDR2 SMNVEV (reference sequence). Trimming at V came to 6 bases and at J to 1 base, leaving 12 bases not matched to a gene. The CDR3 is 18 amino acids. DNA of the CDR3: TGTGCCAGCAGGCCGGGACAGGGGAGGTTAATGGCCAAAAACATTCAGTACTTC. Its protein product is CASRPGQGRLMAKNIQYF.

The chain recombines TRBV5-4 with TRBJ2-7; 7 nucleotides agree with TRBD1. The CDR3 is 15 amino acids. The V gene's germline CDR1 is SGHNT and CDR2 YYREEE (reference sequence). V dropped 4 bases and J dropped 6; count of bases not matched to a gene: 13. The chain's CDR3 is CASSPSLQGPGEQYF. CDR3 nucleotides: TGTGCCAGCAGCCCCTCCCTACAGGGGCCTGGCGAGCAGTACTTC.

V usage is TRBV6-5 and J usage is TRBJ2-5; 9 bases fit TRBD2. CDR3 length: 15 residues. J lost 4 bases, V lost 1 base, and 4 bases had no gene match. The germline V gene encodes CDR1 MNHEY and CDR2 SVGAGI. The CDR3 sequence is CASSYFGTSRETQYF. As DNA, the CDR3 is TGTGCCAGCAGTTACTTTGGGACTAGCAGAGAGACCCAGTACTTC.

This rearrangement joins TRBV7-9 to TRBJ1-4; D possibly corresponds to TRBD1 (5 bases). The CDR3 is made up of 16 amino acids. From germline, CDR1 is SEHNR and CDR2 FQNEAQ (reference sequence). With 2 bases removed from V and 6 bases from J, the gap between germline ends came to 16 bases. The CDR3 DNA sequence: TGTGCCAGCAGCTTAAGGCTCGGGGGGAAAGATGAAAAACTGTTTTTT. Its translation is CASSLRLGGKDEKLFF.

The rearrangement joins TRBV4-1 to TRBJ2-6; 8 positions match TRBD2. The V segment lost 2 bases and the J segment 1 base; nucleotides outside the gene matches: 10. CDR1 MGHRA and CDR2 YSYEKL come from the germline V gene. The CDR3 is 19 amino acids. In DNA form, the CDR3 reads TGCGCCAGCAGCCAATCACGCAGCGGGAGAAATTCTGGGGCCAACGTCCTGACTTTC. It encodes CASSQSRSGRNSGANVLTF.

The table lists this clone with a count of one. The J gene is TRBJ2-1, the V gene TRBV28; TRBD1 matches at 11 bases. The J segment lost 6 bases and the V segment lost 4 bases, leaving 8 bases of the junction unmatched. Germline loops: CDR1 MDHEN, CDR2 SYDVKM. The CDR3 has 16 residues. CDR3 sequence (DNA): TGTGCCAGCAGTTCCATCGGGACAGGGGGATCCAATGAGCAGTTCTTC. It encodes CASSSIGTGGSNEQFF.

The V call is TRBV5-4, the J call TRBJ2-2; D may be TRBD2 (6 bases). This CDR3 comprises 15 residues. Looked up from germline, CDR1 is SGHNT and CDR2 is YYREEE (reference sequence). V lost 7 bases to trimming and J lost 4 bases, with 17 bases between them. For the CDR3, the DNA is TGTGCCAGCCGAATAGCGGTCGCGGGCACCGGGGAGCTGTTTTTT. This encodes CASRIAVAGTGELFF.

The J gene is TRBJ1-2, the V gene TRBV5-1; no clear D gene. The CDR3 runs 16 residues. Looked up from germline, CDR1 is SGHRS and CDR2 is YFSETQ. Trimming pared 0 bases from V and 0 bases from J, leaving 12 bases between. The CDR3 DNA follows: TGCGCCAGCAGCTTGGGAACAAGCCGAGCTAACTATGGCTACACCTTC. Translated: CASSLGTSRANYGYTF.

This chain uses TRBV28 with TRBJ1-1; D is possibly TRBD1 (6 bases). Germline assignment: CDR1 MDHEN and CDR2 SYDVKM. V was trimmed by 8 bases and J by 3 bases, leaving 19 bases between them. This CDR3 contains 15 residues. Here the CDR3 DNA reads TGTGCCAGCGGGACGGGGGGGGCTGGGGACACTGAAGCTTTCTTT. Its protein is CASGTGGAGDTEAFF.

The chain uses TRBV27 and TRBJ1-1; 9 bases align to TRBD1. The CDR3 contains 14 residues. J was trimmed by 10 bases and V by 10 bases; bases with no gene match: 16. Germline CDR1 and CDR2: MNHEY and SMNVEV (reference sequence). CDR3 sequence (DNA): TGTGCCACCAACTCAAGAGACAGGGGGGGCGTAGCTTTCTTT. Protein product: CATNSRDRGGVAFF.

V usage is TRBV28 and J usage is TRBJ2-3; 8 bases map to TRBD1. Germline values: CDR1 MDHEN, CDR2 SYDVKM. After removal of 10 bases from V and 0 bases from J, the junction contained 18 bases not matched to a gene. The CDR3 loop spans 18 amino acids. DNA of the CDR3: TGTGCCACCGAGGGTTGGGACAGGTACTTACTAAGCACAGATACGCAGTATTTT. Protein sequence: CATEGWDRYLLSTDTQYF. Looking up the rest from reference TRBV28 and TRBJ2-3 gives the full variable domain: DVKVTQSSRYLVKRTGEKVFLECVQDMDHENMFWYRQDPGLGLRLIYFSYDVKMKEKGDIPEGYSVSREKKERFSLILESASTNQTSMYLCATEGWDRYLLSTDTQYFGPGTRLTVL.

The rearrangement uses TRBV5-8 and TRBJ1-1; 7 nucleotides match TRBD1. Germline CDR1 reads SGHTS; CDR2 reads YDEGEE. Trimming cost V 2 bases and J 2 bases; bases outside gene matches: 3. This CDR3 spans 14 amino acids. CDR3 sequence: CASSLDRVNTEAFF. In DNA, the CDR3 is TGTGCCAGCAGCTTAGACAGGGTTAACACTGAAGCTTTCTTT.

This chain joins TRBV5-1 and TRBJ2-7; TRBD1 matches at 7 bases. Germline lookup yields CDR1 SGHRS and CDR2 YFSETQ. The CDR3 runs to 16 residues. Trimming took 4 bases from V and 6 from J; bases not matched to a gene: 16. For the CDR3, the DNA is TGCGCCAGCAGCCCTAACCCCGGGACAGACCTCATCGAGCAGTACTTC. This gives the protein CASSPNPGTDLIEQYF.

CDR3 sequence: CASSPGQGRTGELFF. The CDR3 DNA reads TGTGCCAGCTCACCAGGACAGGGGAGGACCGGGGAGCTGTTTTTT. The chain uses TRBV18 and TRBJ2-2, with 9 bases that match TRBD1. Germline V CDR1 and CDR2: KGHSH, LQKENI. V lost 2 bases and J lost 5; bases outside the gene matches: 3. The CDR3 sequence is 15 residues long.

V is TRBV6-6 and J is TRBJ1-5; TRBD1 matches 9 bases. This CDR3 region has 13 residues. Germline V gene lookup returns CDR1 MNHNY and CDR2 SVGAGI (reference sequence). With 7 bases clipped from V and 10 bases from J, the junction kept 8 bases outside the gene matches. The CDR3 reads CASTPGTGHPQHF. The CDR3 DNA reads TGTGCCAGCACTCCCGGGACAGGGCACCCCCAGCATTTT.